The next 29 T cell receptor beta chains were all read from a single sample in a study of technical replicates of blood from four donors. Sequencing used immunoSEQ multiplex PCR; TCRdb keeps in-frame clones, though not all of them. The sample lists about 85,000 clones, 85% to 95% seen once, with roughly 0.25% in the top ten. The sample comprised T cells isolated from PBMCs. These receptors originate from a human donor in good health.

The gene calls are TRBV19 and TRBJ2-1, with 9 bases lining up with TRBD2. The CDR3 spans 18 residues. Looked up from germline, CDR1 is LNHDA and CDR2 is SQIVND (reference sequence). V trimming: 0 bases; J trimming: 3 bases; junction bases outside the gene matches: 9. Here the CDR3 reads CASSIDSDSGRNYNEQFF. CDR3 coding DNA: TGTGCCAGTAGTATAGATTCCGATAGCGGGAGAAACTACAATGAGCAGTTCTTC. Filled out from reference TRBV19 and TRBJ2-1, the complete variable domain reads DGGITQSPKYLFRKEGQNVTLSCEQNLNHDAMYWYRQDPGQGLRLIYYSQIVNDFQKGDIAEGYSVSREKKESFPLTVTSAQKNPTAFYLCASSIDSDSGRNYNEQFFGPGTRLTVL.

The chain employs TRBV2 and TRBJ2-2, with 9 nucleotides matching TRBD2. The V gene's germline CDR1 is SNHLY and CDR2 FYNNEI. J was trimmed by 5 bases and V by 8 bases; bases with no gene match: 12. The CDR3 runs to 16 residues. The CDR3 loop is CASVSREGRRTGELFF. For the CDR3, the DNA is TGTGCCAGCGTTTCGCGGGAGGGCCGTAGAACCGGGGAGCTGTTTTTT.

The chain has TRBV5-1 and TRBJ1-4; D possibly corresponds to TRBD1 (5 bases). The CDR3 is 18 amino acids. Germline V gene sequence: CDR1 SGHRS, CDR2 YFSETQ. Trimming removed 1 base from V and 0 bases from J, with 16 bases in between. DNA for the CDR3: TGCGCCAGCAGCTTGTTTGACCGGCAGGGTGCAACTAATGAAAAACTGTTTTTT. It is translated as CASSLFDRQGATNEKLFF.

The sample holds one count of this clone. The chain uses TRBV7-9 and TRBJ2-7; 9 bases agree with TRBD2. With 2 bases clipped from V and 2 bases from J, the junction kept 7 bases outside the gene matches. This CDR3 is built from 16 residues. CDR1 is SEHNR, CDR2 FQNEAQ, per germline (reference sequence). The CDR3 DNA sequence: TGTGCCAGCAGCTTACTAGCGGGGACGCCTACCTACGAGCAGTACTTC. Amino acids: CASSLLAGTPTYEQYF.

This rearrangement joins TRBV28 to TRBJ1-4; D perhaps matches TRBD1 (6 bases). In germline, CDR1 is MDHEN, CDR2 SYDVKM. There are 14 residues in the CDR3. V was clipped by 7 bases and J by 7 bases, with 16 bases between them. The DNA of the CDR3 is TGTGCCAGCACACGAAGGCCAGGGGTTGAAAAACTGTTTTTT. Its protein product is CASTRRPGVEKLFF.

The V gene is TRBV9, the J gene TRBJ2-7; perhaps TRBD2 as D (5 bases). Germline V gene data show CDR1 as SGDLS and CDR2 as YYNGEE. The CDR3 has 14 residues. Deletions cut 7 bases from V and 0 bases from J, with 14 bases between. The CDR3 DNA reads TGTGCCAGCTCTCGGGATACGGGCTCCTACGAGCAGTACTTC. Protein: CASSRDTGSYEQYF.

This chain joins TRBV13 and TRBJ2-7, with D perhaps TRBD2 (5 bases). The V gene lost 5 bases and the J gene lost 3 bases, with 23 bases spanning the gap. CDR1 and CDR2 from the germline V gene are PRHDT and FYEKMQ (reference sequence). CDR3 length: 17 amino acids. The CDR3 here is CASSPPSLVGAVYEQYF. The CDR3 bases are TGTGCCAGCAGCCCCCCCTCCTTAGTAGGAGCGGTCTACGAGCAGTACTTC.

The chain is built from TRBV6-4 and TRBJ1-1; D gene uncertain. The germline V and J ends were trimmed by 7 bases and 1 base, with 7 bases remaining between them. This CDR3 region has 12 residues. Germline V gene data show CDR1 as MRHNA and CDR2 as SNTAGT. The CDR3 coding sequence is TGTGCCAGCATATCCCGGAACACTGAAGCTTTCTTT. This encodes CASISRNTEAFF.

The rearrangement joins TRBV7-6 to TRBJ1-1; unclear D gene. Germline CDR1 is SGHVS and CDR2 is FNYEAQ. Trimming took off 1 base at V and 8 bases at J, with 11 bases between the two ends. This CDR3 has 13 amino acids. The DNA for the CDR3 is TGTGCCAGCAGCTTAGGGGCCGGAGGGGAAGCTTTCTTT. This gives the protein CASSLGAGGEAFF.

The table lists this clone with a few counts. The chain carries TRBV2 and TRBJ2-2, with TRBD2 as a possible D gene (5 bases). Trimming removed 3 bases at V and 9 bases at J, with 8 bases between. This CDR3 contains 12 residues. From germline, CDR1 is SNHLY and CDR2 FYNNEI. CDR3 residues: CASSDASRELFF. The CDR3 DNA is TGTGCCAGCAGTGATGCTAGCCGGGAGCTGTTTTTT.

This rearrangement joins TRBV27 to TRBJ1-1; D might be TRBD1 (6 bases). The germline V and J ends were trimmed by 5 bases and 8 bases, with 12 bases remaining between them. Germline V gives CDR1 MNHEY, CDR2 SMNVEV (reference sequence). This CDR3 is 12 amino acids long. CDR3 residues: CASSRGGTEAFF. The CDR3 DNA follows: TGTGCCAGCAGTCGAGGGGGAACCGAAGCTTTCTTT.

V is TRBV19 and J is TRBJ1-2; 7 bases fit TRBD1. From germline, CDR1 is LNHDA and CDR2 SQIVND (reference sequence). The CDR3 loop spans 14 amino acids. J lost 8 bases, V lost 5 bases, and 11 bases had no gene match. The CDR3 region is CASSGRQGWEGYTF. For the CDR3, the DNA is TGTGCCAGTAGTGGGAGACAGGGATGGGAGGGCTACACCTTC.

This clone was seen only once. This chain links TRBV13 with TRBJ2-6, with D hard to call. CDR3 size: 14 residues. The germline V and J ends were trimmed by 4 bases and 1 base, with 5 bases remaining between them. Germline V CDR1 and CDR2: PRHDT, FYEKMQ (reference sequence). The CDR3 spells CASSYSSGANVLTF. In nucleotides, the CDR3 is TGTGCCAGCAGCTATTCTTCTGGGGCCAACGTCCTGACTTTC.

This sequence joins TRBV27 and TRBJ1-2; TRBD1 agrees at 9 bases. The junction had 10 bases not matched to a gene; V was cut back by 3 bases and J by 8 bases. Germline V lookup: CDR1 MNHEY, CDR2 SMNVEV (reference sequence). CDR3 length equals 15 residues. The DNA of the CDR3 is TGTGCCAGCAGTTTTATCGGACAGGGGAATAGGGGCTACACCTTC. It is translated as CASSFIGQGNRGYTF.

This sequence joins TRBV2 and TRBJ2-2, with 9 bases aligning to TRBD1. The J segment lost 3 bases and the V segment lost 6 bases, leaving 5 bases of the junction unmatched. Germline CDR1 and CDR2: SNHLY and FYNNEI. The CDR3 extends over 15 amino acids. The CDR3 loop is CASSVQGADTGELFF. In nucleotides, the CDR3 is TGTGCCAGCAGCGTACAGGGGGCGGACACCGGGGAGCTGTTTTTT.

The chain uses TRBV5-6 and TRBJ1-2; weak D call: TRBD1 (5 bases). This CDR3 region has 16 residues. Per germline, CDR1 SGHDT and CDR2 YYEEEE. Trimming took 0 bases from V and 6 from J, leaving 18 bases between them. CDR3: CASSLDIGTGLNGYTF. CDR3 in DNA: TGTGCCAGCAGCTTGGATATCGGGACTGGGCTAAATGGCTACACCTTC.

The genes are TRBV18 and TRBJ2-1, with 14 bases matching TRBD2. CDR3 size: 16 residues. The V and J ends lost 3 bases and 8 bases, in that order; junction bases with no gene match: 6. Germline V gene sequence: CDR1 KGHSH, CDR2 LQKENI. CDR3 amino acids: CASSPGTSGSYDEQFF. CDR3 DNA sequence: TGTGCCAGCTCACCCGGGACTAGCGGGAGTTACGATGAGCAGTTCTTC.

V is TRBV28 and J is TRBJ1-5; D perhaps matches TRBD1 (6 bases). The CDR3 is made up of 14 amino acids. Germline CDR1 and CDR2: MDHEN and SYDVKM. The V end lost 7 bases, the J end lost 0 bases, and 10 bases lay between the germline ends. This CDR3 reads CASNTGFSNQPQHF. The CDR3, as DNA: TGTGCCAGCAACACAGGGTTTAGCAATCAGCCCCAGCATTTT.

As DNA, the CDR3 is TGTGCCAGTAACGTTCTCGCGGTTTACACAGATACGCAGTATTTT. Protein product: CASNVLAVYTDTQYF. The rearrangement uses TRBV19 and TRBJ2-3; no clear D gene. The CDR3 spans 15 residues. The germline V gene has CDR1 LNHDA and CDR2 SQIVND (reference sequence). V was trimmed by 7 bases and J by 2 bases, leaving 16 bases between them.

The CDR3 region has the DNA TGTGCCAGCAGCTTGGGCTCAGAATTTAACCAGCCCCAGCATTTT. It is translated as CASSLGSEFNQPQHF. V gene TRBV7-9 combines with J gene TRBJ1-5; D ambiguous. The CDR3 consists of 15 residues. V was cut by 3 bases and J by 7 bases, with 16 bases left in between. Germline CDR1 and CDR2: SEHNR and FQNEAQ (reference sequence).

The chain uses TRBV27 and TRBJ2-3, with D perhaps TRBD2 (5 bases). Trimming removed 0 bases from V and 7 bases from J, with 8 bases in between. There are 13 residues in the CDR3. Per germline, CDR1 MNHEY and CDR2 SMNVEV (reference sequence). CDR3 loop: CASSLSWEYTQYF. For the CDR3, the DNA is TGTGCCAGCAGTTTATCGTGGGAGTATACGCAGTATTTT.

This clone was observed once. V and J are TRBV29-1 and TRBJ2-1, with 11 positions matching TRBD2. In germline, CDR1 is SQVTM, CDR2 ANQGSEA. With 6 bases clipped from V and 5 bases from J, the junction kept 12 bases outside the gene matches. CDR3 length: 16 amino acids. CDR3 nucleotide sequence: TGCAGCGTGGACCCACTAGCGGGAGTGTCCCACAATGAGCAGTTCTTC. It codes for CSVDPLAGVSHNEQFF.

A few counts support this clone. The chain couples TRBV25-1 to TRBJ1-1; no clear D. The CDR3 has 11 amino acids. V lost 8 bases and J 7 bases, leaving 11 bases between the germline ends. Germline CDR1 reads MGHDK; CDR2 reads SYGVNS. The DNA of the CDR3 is TGTGCCAGCGAACAGCTCCATGAAGCTTTCTTT. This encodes CASEQLHEAFF. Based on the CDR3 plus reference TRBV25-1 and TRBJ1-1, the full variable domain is EADIYQTPRYLVIGTGKKITLECSQTMGHDKMYWYQQDPGMELHLIHYSYGVNSTEKGDLSSESTVSRIRTEHFPLTLESARPSHTSQYLCASEQLHEAFFGQGTRLTVV.

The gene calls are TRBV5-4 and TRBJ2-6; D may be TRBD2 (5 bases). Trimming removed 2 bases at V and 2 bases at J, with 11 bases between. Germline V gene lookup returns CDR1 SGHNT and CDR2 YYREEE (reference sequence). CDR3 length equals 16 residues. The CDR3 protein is CASSFLTEAGANVLTF. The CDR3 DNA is TGTGCCAGCAGCTTTCTAACGGAGGCTGGGGCCAACGTCCTGACTTTC.

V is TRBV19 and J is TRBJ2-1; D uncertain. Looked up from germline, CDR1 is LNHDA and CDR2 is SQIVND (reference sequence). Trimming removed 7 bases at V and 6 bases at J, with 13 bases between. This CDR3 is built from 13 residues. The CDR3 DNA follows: TGTGCCAGTAAAAAAACAGTGATCAATGAGCAGTTCTTC. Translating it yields CASKKTVINEQFF.

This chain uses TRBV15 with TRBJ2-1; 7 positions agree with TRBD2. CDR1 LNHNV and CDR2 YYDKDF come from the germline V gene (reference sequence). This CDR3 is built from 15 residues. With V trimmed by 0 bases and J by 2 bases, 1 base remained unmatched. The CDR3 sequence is CATSREGGPYNEQFF. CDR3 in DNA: TGTGCCACCAGCAGAGAGGGAGGGCCCTACAATGAGCAGTTCTTC.

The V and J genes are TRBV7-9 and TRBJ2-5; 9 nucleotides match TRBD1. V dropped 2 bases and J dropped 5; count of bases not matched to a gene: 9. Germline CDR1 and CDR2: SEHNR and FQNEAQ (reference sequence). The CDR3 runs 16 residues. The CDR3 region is CASSLPPGQGKETQYF. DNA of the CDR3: TGTGCCAGCAGCTTACCACCGGGACAGGGAAAGGAGACCCAGTACTTC.

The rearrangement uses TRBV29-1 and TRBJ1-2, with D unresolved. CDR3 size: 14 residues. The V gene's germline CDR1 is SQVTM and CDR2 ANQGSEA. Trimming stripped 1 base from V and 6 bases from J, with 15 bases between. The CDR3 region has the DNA TGCAGCGTTGAAGGGTCGATCGGGAGTAATGGCTACACCTTC. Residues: CSVEGSIGSNGYTF.

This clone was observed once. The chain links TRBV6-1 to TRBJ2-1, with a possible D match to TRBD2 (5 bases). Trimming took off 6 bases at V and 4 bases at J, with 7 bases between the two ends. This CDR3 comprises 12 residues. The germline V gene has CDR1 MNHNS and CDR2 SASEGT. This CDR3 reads CASSRGYNEQFF. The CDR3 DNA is TGTGCCAGCAGCCGGGGATACAATGAGCAGTTCTTC.